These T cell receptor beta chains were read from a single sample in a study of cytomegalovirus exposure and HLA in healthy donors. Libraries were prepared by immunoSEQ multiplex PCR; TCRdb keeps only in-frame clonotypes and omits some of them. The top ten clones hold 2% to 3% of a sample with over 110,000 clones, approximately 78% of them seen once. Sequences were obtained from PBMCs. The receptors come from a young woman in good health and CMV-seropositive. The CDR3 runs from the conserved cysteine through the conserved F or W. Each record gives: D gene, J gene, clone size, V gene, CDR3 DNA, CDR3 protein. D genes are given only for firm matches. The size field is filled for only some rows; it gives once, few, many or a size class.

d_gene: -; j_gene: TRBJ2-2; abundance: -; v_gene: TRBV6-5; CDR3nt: TGTGCCAGCAGGCCTAGACCCTCGGCCGGGGAGCTGTTTTTT; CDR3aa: CASRPRPSAGELFF
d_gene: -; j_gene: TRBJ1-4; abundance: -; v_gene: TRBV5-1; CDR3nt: TGCGCCAGCAGCTTGTGGAGGGCAACTAATGAAAAACTGTTTTTT; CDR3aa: CASSLWRATNEKLFF
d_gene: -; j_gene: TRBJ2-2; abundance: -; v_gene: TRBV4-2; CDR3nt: TGTGCCAGCAGCCAAGATCGCCCTTTGGAGAGTACCGGGGAGCTGTTTTTT; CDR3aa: CASSQDRPLESTGELFF
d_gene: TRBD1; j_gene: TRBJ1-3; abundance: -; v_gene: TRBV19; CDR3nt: TGTGCCAGTAGGCTCGACAGGGTGTCTGGAAACACCATATATTTT; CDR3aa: CASRLDRVSGNTIYF
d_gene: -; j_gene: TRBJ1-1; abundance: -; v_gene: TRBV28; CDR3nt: TGTGCCAGCAGTTTTCGGCAGGGAGGAACTGAAGCTTTCTTT; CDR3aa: CASSFRQGGTEAFF
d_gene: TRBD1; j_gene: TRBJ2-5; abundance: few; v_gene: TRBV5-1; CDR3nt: TGCGCCAGCAGCCCTAGAGCGCCGGGACAGGGCCAAGAGACCCAGTACTTC; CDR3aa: CASSPRAPGQGQETQYF
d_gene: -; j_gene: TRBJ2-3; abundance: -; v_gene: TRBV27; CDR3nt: TGTGCCAGCAGTTTAGCGTCACTACCTAGCACAGATACGCAGTATTTT; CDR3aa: CASSLASLPSTDTQYF
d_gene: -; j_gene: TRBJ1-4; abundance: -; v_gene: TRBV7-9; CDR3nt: TGTGCCAGCAGCTCCGGGGACACCCTAACTAATGAAAAACTGTTTTTT; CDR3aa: CASSSGDTLTNEKLFF
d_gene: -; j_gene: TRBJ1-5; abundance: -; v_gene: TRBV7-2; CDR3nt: TGTGCCAGCAGCTTATCCGCGATTCAGCCCCAGCATTTT; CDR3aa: CASSLSAIQPQHF
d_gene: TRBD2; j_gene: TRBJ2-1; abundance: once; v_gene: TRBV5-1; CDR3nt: TGCGCCAGCAGGACTAGCGGGGGATTCAATGAGCAGTTCTTC; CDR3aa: CASRTSGGFNEQFF
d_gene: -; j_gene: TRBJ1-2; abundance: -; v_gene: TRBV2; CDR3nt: TGTGCCAGCAACGGACTACTTGTTAACTATGGCTACACCTTC; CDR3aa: CASNGLLVNYGYTF
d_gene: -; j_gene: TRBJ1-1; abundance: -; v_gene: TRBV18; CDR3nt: TGTGCCAGCTCATTCGGACAGATAAACACTGAAGCTTTCTTT; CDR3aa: CASSFGQINTEAFF
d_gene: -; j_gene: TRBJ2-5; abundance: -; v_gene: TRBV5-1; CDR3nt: TGCGCCAGCAGCACGGATGGGCTCTCTGAGACCCAGTACTTC; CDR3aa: CASSTDGLSETQYF
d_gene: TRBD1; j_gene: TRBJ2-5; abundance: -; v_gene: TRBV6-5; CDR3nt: TGTGCCAGCAGTTCGCAGGGGGTCGGGGAGACCCAGTACTTC; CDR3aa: CASSSQGVGETQYF
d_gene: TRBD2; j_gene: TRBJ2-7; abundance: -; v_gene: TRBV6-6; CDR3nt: TGTGCCAGCGAAGCGGGGGGGATTAAATACTCCTACGAGCAGTACTTC; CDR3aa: CASEAGGIKYSYEQYF
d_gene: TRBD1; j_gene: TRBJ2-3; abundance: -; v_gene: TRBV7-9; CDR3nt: TGTGCCAGCAGCCCTCGGGGACAGGGCGGCACAGATACGCAGTATTTT; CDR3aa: CASSPRGQGGTDTQYF
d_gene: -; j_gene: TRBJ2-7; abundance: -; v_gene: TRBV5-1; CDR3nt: TGCGCCAGCAGGGGAACAGGGACGGGCGAGCAGTACTTC; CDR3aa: CASRGTGTGEQYF
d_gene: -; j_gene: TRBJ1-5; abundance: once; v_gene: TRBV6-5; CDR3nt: TGTGCCAGCAGGCATAAGGGGGATGGAATACAGCCCCAGCATTTT; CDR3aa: CASRHKGDGIQPQHF
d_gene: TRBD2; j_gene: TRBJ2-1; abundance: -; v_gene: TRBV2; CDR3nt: TGTGCCAGCAGCTATACTAGCGGCAATGAGCAGTTCTTC; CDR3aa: CASSYTSGNEQFF